This T cell receptor (beta chain) was identified in a study of spatial heterogeneity in lung cancer. Study-wide results and caveats: Tumor mutation count correlated with how many alpha and beta TCRs expanded intratumorally.

The germline gives CDR1 LNHNV, CDR2 YYDKDF (reference sequence). The length of the CDR3 is 13 residues. The germline V and J ends were trimmed by 0 bases and 14 bases, with 11 bases remaining between them. As regards this clonotype: The antigen remains unidentified. This beta chain is an off-target read within a library intended for alpha chains, so its frequency means little.

Time point noted: sample taken at primary tumor resection. Unsorted whole RNA from tumor, nontumor lung or frozen PBMC underwent sequencing. MiXCR, applied by TCRdb to the 5' RACE reads, yields one record per CDR3 protein. The data show over 90 distinct CDR3 sequences, less than 30% seen once. The sequence came from a female donor with early-stage non-small cell lung cancer. The input for sequencing was lung tumor tissue, taken at surgery. The chain is built from TRBV15 and TRBJ2-6; no clear D. The CDR3 loop is CATSRDLSSFLTF. CDR3 bases: TGTGCCACCAGCAGAGATCTTTCATCTTTCCTGACTTTC.